The text below deals with one TCR beta chain. There are many counts of this clonotype. The clone's antigen remains unknown. Base qualities are not at hand, and no much larger clone is one base apart. This specimen's time point label, interpreted: sample taken at primary tumor resection. The donors were 65 to 90 patients from the lung TRACERx cohort who had early-stage, untreated non-small cell lung cancer. TCR sequencing used whole RNA extracted from tumor and nontumor lung tissue, or from cryopreserved PBMC samples, without cell sorting. Only patients for whom sufficient RNA was available from at least two tumor regions were selected for TCR sequencing. This sample is part of a study of spatial heterogeneity in lung cancer (dated by TCRdb to about 2019). At the level of the whole study: More beta-chain than alpha-chain transcripts were consistently detected, likely reflecting higher beta-chain transcript abundance. In the raw uncorrected reads, each unique combination of TCR and UMI appeared more than ten times on average. TCR alpha and beta repertoires were quantitatively compared across multiple tumor regions, matched nontumor lung and blood in non-small cell lung cancer. TCR repertoire features were related to nonsynonymous mutation counts determined by whole-exome sequencing of tumor tissue. Both alpha and beta chains were TCR-sequenced in samples taken at surgery, namely 220 tumor regions, approximately 66 matched nontumor lung samples and about 52 PBMC samples.

The germline ends are 12 bases apart after V is trimmed by 4 bases and J by 7 bases. The CDR3 contains 14 residues, cysteine and phenylalanine counted. The sequence is cut down to CDR3 DNA, 42 bases in frame from base 1. As encoded in the germline V gene (reference sequence), CDR1 is SGHKS while CDR2 is YYEKEE. Summary of the overall study and its limitations: Ubiquitous expanded tumor TCRs were found in blood more often at tumor resection than at routine follow-up. Additional single-cell paired TCR alpha and beta sequencing was considered necessary to confirm, at a functional level, the hypothesis that regional TCRs recognize regional mutations.

The receptor library was made with 5' RACE. Sequencing relied on a NextSeq 500. In the TCR library protocol, a unique molecular identifier was attached to each TCR cDNA molecule so that PCR and sequencing errors could be corrected. In the original analysis: TCR identification, UMI-based error correction and CDR3 extraction were all carried out with Decombinator tools. Expanded TCRs were defined as those above a frequency of 2 per 1,000, corresponding to the top 1% of the tumor frequency distribution. Rényi diversity was computed with the R vegan package after subsampling each repertoire 100 times to 5,000 TCRs. CDR3 similarity networks were built from amino acid triplet string-kernel similarity, connecting CDR3s with pairwise similarity above 0.82. TCRdb trimmed the raw reads at Q25, called clones with MiXCR and kept productive beta chains. All rows with the same CDR3 protein become a single entry with the most common DNA and genes. V and J calls and clone size were set by TCRdb, not the authors. The sample table records 20,000 to 25,000 distinct CDR3 sequences; 3.5% to 5.5% of these occur just once. Around 7% of the sample goes to the ten largest clones.

The TCR was taken from a male donor with early-stage non-small cell lung cancer. Sample: PBMCs, taken at surgery. The chain is made from TRBV5-5 and TRBJ1-6; no confident D gene assignment can be made. The CDR3 protein is CASSDNWLNSPLHF. The DNA sequence is TGTGCCAGCAGCGATAATTGGCTGAATTCACCCCTCCACTTT.